The 18 T cell receptor beta chains presented below share a single source sample, sequenced in a study of T-cell reconstitution after alpha-beta-depleted transplantation in children. Molecular barcoding with unique molecular identifiers was used for the TCRbeta library. TCRdb reprocessed the PCR reads with MiXCR, giving one entry per CDR3 protein. The data contain a few hundred thousand distinct CDR3 sequences, 25% of them singletons. The source was PBMCs, collected before TCRalphabeta/CD19-depleted stem cell transplant. The receptors were gathered from a girl aged 2 to 9 with Fanconi anemia, due to receive a stem cell transplant.

This clonotype showed up many times. The gene calls are TRBV29-1 and TRBJ2-4; D may be TRBD2 (7 bases). Trimming stripped 6 bases from V and 5 bases from J, with 17 bases between. Germline V gene sequence: CDR1 SQVTM, CDR2 ANQGSEA. This CDR3 region has 14 residues. CDR3 region: CSVEGGGGQNIQYF. The DNA of the CDR3 is TGCAGCGTCGAGGGAGGGGGAGGGCAAAACATTCAGTACTTC. Complete variable domain (other parts from reference TRBV29-1 and TRBJ2-4): SAVISQKPSRDICQRGTSLTIQCQVDSQVTMMFWYRQQPGQSLTLIATANQGSEATYESGFVIDKFPISRPNLTFSTLTVSNMSPEDSSIYLCSVEGGGGQNIQYFGAGTRLSVL.

As concerns this clonotype: This may arise from a read error, as a much more abundant clone is one base away. The chain is built from TRBV20-1 and TRBJ2-7; D is unresolved. CDR3 length equals 16 residues. CDR1 is DFQATT and CDR2 is SNEGSKA in the germline V gene (reference sequence). The DNA for the CDR3 is TGCTGTGCTAGAACGAGGCCCCAGGACCGTTCCTACGAGCAGTACTTC. Its protein product is CCARTRPQDRSYEQYF.

The chain couples TRBV7-3 to TRBJ1-2; D may be TRBD1 (5 bases). CDR1 SGHTA and CDR2 FQGTGA come from the germline V gene. V gave up 5 bases and J gave up 2 bases, with 15 bases separating them. There are 15 residues in the CDR3. The CDR3 bases are TGTGCCAGCAGCCAAACACCCAGGACAAACTATGGCTACACCTTC. Translation gives CASSQTPRTNYGYTF.

There are many counts of this clonotype. The J gene is TRBJ2-1, the V gene TRBV12-3 or TRBV12-4; perhaps D is TRBD1 or TRBD2 (7 bases each). Trimming stripped 2 bases from V and 9 bases from J, with 17 bases between. CDR3 size: 15 residues. Written as DNA, the CDR3 is TGTGCCAGCAGTTTACAGGGGGGGTCTATGGGTGAGCAGTTCTTC. Protein: CASSLQGGSMGEQFF.

At least ten counts were recorded for this clonotype. V and J are TRBV18 and TRBJ2-7, with D perhaps matching TRBD1 or TRBD2 (5 bases each). This CDR3 has 15 residues. Looked up from germline, CDR1 is KGHSH and CDR2 is LQKENI. Trimming stripped 0 bases from V and 2 bases from J, with 11 bases between. This CDR3 reads CASSPPVGVAYEQYF. For the CDR3, the DNA is TGTGCCAGCTCACCACCGGTGGGGGTCGCCTACGAGCAGTACTTC. The full variable domain, in which reference TRBV18 and TRBJ2-7 provide the parts outside the CDR3, is NAGVMQNPRHLVRRRGQEARLRCSPMKGHSHVYWYRQLPEEGLKFMVYLQKENIIDESGMPKERFSAEFPKEGPSILRIQQVVRGDSAAYFCASSPPVGVAYEQYFGPGTRLTVT.

This clonotype was counted many times. An end of the junction does not agree with germline; a read error may underlie this. The chain employs TRBV7-2 and TRBJ2-1; D is unclear. CDR3 length: 12 residues. Germline values: CDR1 SGHTA, CDR2 FQGNSA. Written as DNA, the CDR3 is TGTGCCAGCACCTTAGGTTACAATGAGCAGTTCTTC. As protein: CASTLGYNEQFF.

Concerning this clonotype: This may be a read error, as it is one base from a much larger clone. CDR3 in DNA: TGTGCCAGCACCCCACGACCCGGGCGCACAGGTACGCAGTATTTT. Protein product: CASTPRPGRTGTQYF. This rearrangement joins TRBV12-3 or TRBV12-4 to TRBJ2-3, with D maybe TRBD1 (5 bases). The CDR3 runs 15 residues.

About this clonotype: At one boundary the junction diverges from the germline segment, which might be a read error. The chain couples TRBV20-1 to TRBJ2-1, with 11 bases that match TRBD1. Germline lookup yields CDR1 DFQATT and CDR2 SNEGSKA (reference sequence). This CDR3 region has 15 residues. Here the CDR3 reads CCAAPGQGASGMQFF. The CDR3 DNA sequence: TGCTGTGCTGCCCCTGGACAGGGGGCAAGCGGAATGCAGTTCTTC.

J is TRBJ1-1 and V is TRBV7-2; tentative D call: TRBD1 (5 bases). This CDR3 is 15 amino acids long. V dropped 1 base and J dropped 7 bases, with 16 bases sitting between them. Germline V gives CDR1 SGHTA, CDR2 FQGNSA. The CDR3 sequence is CASSLGREGQLEAFF. Here the CDR3 DNA reads TGTGCCAGCAGCTTAGGGAGGGAGGGGCAGCTTGAAGCTTTCTTT.

This clonotype was observed many times. The rearrangement links TRBV29-1 to TRBJ2-5; D remains unclear. Trimming took 4 bases from V and 5 from J, leaving 8 bases between them. The germline V gene has CDR1 SQVTM and CDR2 ANQGSEA. This CDR3 region has 11 residues. CDR3 in amino acids: CSVAARETQYF. The CDR3 DNA reads TGCAGCGTTGCGGCCAGGGAGACCCAGTACTTC.

This rearrangement joins TRBV5-4 to TRBJ2-3; D not resolved. CDR1 and CDR2 from the germline V gene are SGHNT and YYREEE (reference sequence). The CDR3 is 15 amino acids. V lost 1 base to trimming and J lost 2 bases, with 11 bases between them. The CDR3 nucleotides read TGTGCCAGCAGCTTGTCCCCGACGACCACAGATACGCAGTATTTT. Translating gives CASSLSPTTTDTQYF.

Ten or more counts support this clonotype. V gene TRBV29-1 combines with J gene TRBJ2-7; 7 bases are shared with TRBD1. The CDR3 is 14 amino acids. From germline, CDR1 is SQVTM and CDR2 ANQGSEA. V dropped 6 bases and J dropped 0; count of bases not matched to a gene: 8. The CDR3 coding sequence is TGCAGCGTAGTGGGGACAGCTACCTCCTACGAGCAGTACTTC. Its translation: CSVVGTATSYEQYF.

This clonotype was seen many times. The genes are TRBV3-1 and TRBJ2-3; D may correspond to TRBD1 or TRBD2 (6 bases each). Per the germline V gene, CDR1 is LGHDT and CDR2 is YNNKEL (reference sequence). The germline V and J ends were trimmed by 4 bases and 2 bases, with 16 bases remaining between them. CDR3 length: 16 residues. CDR3 amino acids: CASSLAGGGPTDTQYF. CDR3 in DNA: TGTGCCAGCAGCCTCGCCGGAGGGGGGCCCACAGATACGCAGTATTTT.

This chain links TRBV29-1 with TRBJ1-1, with D uncertain. With 2 bases removed from V and 2 bases from J, the gap between germline ends came to 6 bases. This CDR3 region has 12 residues. CDR1 is SQVTM and CDR2 is ANQGSEA in the germline V gene. The CDR3 loop is CSVEYLNTEAFF. The CDR3, as DNA: TGCAGCGTTGAATATCTCAACACTGAAGCTTTCTTT.

This clonotype has just a few counts. The chain has TRBV7-9 and TRBJ2-7, with D hard to call. The CDR3 is 14 amino acids. Germline-derived CDR1 and CDR2 are SEHNR and FQNEAQ (reference sequence). The V end was cut by 1 base, the J end by 2 bases, with 9 bases between. The DNA for the CDR3 is TGTGCCAGCAGCTTAGGCCAGATCCCCTACGAGCAGTACTTC. It codes for CASSLGQIPYEQYF.

This clonotype was observed once. The chain recombines TRBV5-1 with TRBJ2-1; 16 bases are a match to TRBD2. Germline loops: CDR1 SGHRS, CDR2 YFSETQ. CDR3 length: 20 residues. J gave up 2 bases and V 1 base, and 9 bases lay outside the gene matches. CDR3 loop: CASSLSPTGLAGGPYNEQFF. The CDR3 bases are TGCGCCAGCAGCTTGTCCCCAACGGGACTAGCGGGAGGGCCCTACAATGAGCAGTTCTTC.

This clonotype occurred many times. The rearrangement joins TRBV29-1 to TRBJ2-1, with 7 bases that match TRBD2. J was trimmed by 3 bases and V by 3 bases; bases with no gene match: 5. Germline V gene data show CDR1 as SQVTM and CDR2 as ANQGSEA. The CDR3 covers 14 residues. CDR3 sequence: CSVEGGPNYNEQFF. DNA of the CDR3: TGCAGCGTTGAGGGAGGGCCTAACTACAATGAGCAGTTCTTC.

In its sample, this clonotype was seen a few times. V usage is TRBV29-1 and J usage is TRBJ2-7; TRBD2 matches 9 bases. Germline V gene data show CDR1 as SQVTM and CDR2 as ANQGSEA. The CDR3 length is 14 residues. Trimming took 5 bases from V and 0 from J; bases not matched to a gene: 5. CDR3 DNA sequence: TGCAGCGTTACTAATAGCGGGAGCTCCTACGAGCAGTACTTC. Protein: CSVTNSGSSYEQYF.